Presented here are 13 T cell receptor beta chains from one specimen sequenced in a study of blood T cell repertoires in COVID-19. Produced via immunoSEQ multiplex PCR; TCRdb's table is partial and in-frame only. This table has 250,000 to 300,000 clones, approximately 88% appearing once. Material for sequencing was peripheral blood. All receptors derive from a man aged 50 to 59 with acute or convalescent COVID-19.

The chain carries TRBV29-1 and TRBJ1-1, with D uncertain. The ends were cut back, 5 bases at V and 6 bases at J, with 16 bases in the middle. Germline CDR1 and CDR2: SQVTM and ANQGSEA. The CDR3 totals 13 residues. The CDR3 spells CSVSGTPGAEAFF. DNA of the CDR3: TGCAGCGTTTCCGGCACCCCCGGGGCTGAAGCTTTCTTT.

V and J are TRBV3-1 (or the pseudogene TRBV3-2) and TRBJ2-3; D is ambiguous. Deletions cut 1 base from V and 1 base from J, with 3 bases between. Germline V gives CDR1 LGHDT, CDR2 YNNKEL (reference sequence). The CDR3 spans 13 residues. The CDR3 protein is CASSQAGTDTQYF. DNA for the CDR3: TGTGCCAGCAGCCAAGCAGGCACAGATACGCAGTATTTT.

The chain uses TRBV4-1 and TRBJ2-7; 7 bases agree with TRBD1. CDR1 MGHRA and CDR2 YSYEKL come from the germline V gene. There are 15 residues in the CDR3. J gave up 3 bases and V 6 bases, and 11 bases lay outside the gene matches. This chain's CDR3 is CASSKPGTDFYEQYF. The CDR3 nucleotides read TGCGCCAGCAGTAAACCCGGGACAGATTTCTACGAGCAGTACTTC.

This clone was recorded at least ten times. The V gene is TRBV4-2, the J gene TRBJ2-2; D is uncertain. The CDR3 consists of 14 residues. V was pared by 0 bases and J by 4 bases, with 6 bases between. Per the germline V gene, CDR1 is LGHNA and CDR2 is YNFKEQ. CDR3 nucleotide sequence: TGTGCCAGCAGCCAAGATGAGATCACCGGGGAGCTGTTTTTT. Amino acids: CASSQDEITGELFF.

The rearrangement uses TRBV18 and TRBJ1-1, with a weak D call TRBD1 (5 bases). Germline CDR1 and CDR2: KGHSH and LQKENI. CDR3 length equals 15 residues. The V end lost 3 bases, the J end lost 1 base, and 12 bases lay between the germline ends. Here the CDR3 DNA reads TGTGCCAGCTCACCGGCTTGGCAGGGGAACACTGAAGCTTTCTTT. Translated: CASSPAWQGNTEAFF.

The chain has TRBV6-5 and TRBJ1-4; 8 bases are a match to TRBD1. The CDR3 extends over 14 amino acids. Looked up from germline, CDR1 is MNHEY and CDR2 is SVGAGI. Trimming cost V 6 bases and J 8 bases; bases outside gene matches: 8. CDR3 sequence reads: CASRPTGEGEKLFF. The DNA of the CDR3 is TGTGCCAGCAGACCGACAGGGGAGGGGGAAAAACTGTTTTTT.

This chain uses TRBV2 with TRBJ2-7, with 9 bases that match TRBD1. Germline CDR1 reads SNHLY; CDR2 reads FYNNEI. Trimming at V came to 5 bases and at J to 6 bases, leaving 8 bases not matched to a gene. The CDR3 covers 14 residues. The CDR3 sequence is CASSWGQGFLEQYF. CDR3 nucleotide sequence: TGTGCCAGCAGTTGGGGACAGGGATTCCTCGAGCAGTACTTC.

Here the CDR3 reads CASSFQGAIEQYF. For the CDR3, the DNA is TGTGCCAGCAGCTTTCAGGGGGCTATCGAGCAGTACTTC. The J gene is TRBJ2-7, the V gene TRBV5-5; 8 nucleotides match TRBD1. Germline V CDR1 and CDR2: SGHKS, YYEKEE (reference sequence). This CDR3 has 13 amino acids. The V and J ends lost 2 bases and 6 bases, in that order; junction bases with no gene match: 4. The full variable domain, its missing parts supplied by reference TRBV5-5 and TRBJ2-7, is DAGVTQSPTHLIKTRGQQVTLRCSPISGHKSVSWYQQVLGQGPQFIFQYYEKEERGRGNFPDRFSARQFPNYSSELNVNALLLGDSALYLCASSFQGAIEQYFGPGTRLTVT.

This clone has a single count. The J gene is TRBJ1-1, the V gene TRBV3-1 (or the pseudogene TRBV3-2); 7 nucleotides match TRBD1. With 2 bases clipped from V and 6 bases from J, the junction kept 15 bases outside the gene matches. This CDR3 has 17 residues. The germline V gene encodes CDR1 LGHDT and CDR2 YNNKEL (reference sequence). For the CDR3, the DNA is TGTGCCAGCAGCCAACCCCTGGGACAGTCGGCCGAGCCTGAAGCTTTCTTT. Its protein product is CASSQPLGQSAEPEAFF.

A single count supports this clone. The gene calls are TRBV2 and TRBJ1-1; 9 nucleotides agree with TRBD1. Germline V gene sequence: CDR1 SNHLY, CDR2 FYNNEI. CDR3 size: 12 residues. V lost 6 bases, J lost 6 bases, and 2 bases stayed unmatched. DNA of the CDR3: TGTGCCAGCAGGGACAGGGGCCCTGAAGCTTTCTTT. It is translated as CASRDRGPEAFF.

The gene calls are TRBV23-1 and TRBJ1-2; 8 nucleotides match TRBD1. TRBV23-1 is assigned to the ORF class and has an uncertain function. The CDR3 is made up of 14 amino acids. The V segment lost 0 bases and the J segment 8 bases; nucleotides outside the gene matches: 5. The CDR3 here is CASSQSDRAGGYTF. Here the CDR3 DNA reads TGCGCCAGCAGTCAATCGGACAGGGCAGGGGGCTACACCTTC.

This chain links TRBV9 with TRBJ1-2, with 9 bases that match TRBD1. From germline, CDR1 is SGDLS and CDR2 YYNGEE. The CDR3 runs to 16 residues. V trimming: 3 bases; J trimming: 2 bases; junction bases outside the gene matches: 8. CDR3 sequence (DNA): TGTGCCAGCAGCGCCGGACAGGGGTCTAAGAACTATGGCTACACCTTC. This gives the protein CASSAGQGSKNYGYTF.

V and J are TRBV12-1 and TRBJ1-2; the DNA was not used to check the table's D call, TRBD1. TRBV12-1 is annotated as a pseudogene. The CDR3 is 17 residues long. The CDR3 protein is CASSPWGIRDRGYGYTF. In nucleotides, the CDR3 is TGTGCCAGCAGCCCCTGGGGGATCCGGGACAGGGGTTATGGCTACACCTTC.